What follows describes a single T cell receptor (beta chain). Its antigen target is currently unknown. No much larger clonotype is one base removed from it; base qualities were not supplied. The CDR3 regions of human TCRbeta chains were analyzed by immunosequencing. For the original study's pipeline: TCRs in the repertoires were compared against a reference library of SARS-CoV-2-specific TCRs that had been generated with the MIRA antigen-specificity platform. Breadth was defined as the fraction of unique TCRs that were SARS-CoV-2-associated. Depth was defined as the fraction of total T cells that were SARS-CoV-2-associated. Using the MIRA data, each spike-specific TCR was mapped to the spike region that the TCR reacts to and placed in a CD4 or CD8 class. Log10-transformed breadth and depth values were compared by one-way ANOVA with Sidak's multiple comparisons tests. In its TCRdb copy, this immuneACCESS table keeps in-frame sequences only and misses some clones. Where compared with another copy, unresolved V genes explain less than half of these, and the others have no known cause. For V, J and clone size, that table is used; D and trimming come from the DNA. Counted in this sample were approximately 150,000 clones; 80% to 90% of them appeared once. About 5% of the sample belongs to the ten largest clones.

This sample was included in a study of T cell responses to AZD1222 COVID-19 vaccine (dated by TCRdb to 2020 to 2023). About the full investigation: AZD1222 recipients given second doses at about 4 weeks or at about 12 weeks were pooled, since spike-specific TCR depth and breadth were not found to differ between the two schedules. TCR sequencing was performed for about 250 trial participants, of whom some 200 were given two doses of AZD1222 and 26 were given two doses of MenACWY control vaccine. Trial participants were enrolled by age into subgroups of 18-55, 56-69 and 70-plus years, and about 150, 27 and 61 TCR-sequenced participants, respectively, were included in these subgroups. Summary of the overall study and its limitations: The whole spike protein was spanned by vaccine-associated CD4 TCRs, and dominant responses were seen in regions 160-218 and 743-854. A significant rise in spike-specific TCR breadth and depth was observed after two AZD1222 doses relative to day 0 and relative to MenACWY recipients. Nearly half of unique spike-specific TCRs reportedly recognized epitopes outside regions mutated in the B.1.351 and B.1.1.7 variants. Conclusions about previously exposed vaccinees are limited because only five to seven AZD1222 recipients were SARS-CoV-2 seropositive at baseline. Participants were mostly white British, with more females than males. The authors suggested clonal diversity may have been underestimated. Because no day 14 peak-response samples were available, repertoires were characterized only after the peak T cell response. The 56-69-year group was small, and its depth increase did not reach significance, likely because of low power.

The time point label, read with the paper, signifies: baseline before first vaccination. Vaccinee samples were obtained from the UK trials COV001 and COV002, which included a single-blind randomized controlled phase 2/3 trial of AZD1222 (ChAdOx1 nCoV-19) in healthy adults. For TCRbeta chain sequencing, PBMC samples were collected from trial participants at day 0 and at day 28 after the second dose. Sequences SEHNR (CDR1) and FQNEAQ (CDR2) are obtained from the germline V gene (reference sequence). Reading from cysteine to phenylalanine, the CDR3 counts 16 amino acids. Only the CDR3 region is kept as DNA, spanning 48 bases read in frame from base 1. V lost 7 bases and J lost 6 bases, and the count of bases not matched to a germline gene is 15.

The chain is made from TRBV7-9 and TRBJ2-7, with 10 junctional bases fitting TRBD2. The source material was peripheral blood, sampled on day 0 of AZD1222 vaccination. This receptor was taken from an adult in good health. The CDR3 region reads CASIQLGASGSSEQYF. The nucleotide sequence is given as TGTGCCAGCATCCAACTTGGGGCTAGCGGGAGTTCCGAGCAGTACTTC.